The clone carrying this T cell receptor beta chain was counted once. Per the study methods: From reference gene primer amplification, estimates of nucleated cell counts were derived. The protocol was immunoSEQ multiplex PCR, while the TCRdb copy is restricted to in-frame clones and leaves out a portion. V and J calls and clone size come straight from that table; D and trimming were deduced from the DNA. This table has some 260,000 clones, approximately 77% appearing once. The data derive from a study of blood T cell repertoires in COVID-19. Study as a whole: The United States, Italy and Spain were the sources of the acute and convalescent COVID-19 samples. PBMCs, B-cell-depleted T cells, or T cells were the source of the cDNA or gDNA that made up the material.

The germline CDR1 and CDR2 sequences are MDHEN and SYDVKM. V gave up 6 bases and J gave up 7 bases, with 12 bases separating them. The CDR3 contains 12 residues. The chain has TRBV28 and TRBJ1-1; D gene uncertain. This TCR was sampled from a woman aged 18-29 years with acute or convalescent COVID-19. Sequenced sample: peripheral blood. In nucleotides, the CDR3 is TGTGCCAGCAGGCGAACCCGGGGTGAAGCTTTCTTT. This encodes CASRRTRGEAFF.